Described below is a single T cell receptor beta chain sequence and its context. Its binding antigen is unknown. No base-level quality is on record; no much larger clone is a single base apart. Taken from cysteine to phenylalanine, the CDR3 has 17 residues. Only the CDR3 region is kept as DNA, spanning 51 bases read in frame from base 1. CDR1 and CDR2 (KGHSH, LQKENI) derive from the germline V gene. After removal of 1 base from V and 3 bases from J, the junction retains 9 bases not matched to a gene. The cohort comprised fewer than 700 healthy bone marrow donors. All cohort members were sampled while nominally healthy, although unrecorded immune exposures were likely present. The donor was CMV seronegative and was included in the group of a few hundred seronegative cohort members. Every donor gave a peripheral blood sample, and the peripheral blood mononuclear cells from that sample were used for TCR beta sequencing. The Qiagen DNeasy Blood Extraction Kit was used to extract genomic DNA from the blood cell samples.

The library came from the immunoSEQ multiplex PCR assay. For the multiplex PCR, a mixture combining 60 forward primers for TCR Vbeta segments and 13 reverse primers for TCR Jbeta segments was used. The CDR3 region of rearranged TCR beta genes was amplified from genomic DNA with a multiplex PCR assay. On the Illumina HiSeq System, the amplified TCR beta libraries were sequenced as 87-base-pair reads. The study's own analysis went as follows. A later analysis tallied roughly 76 million unique TCR beta chains across the 666 repertoires, and some 12 million of those chains were shared by two or more donors. Raw reads were error-corrected and collapsed into unique sequences with a nearest-neighbor algorithm that merged closely related sequences to remove PCR and sequencing errors. To assign V, D and J gene segments, CDR3 sequences were aligned to IMGT reference sequences. For a sequence to be retained, a match of at least six nucleotides to both a V gene segment and a J gene segment was required. Rearrangements were classified as productive when the CDR3 lacked stop codons and remained in frame with V and J, and all other rearrangements were classified as non-productive. CDR3 was defined by IMGT convention, running from the second conserved V-encoded cysteine to the conserved J-encoded phenylalanine. In an earlier analysis of 500 to 650 of the donors, sequences lacking an unambiguous match to a single V gene segment were excluded. In an earlier analysis of some 590 of the donors, V segments were called functional above 56.7% productive rearrangements and were called segregating when the between-donor standard deviation exceeded 5%. To diagnose cytomegalovirus status from the catalog of TCR beta chain sequences, a statistical classification framework was built. In a later analysis, V and J genes were assigned by comparing TCR nucleotide sequences against IMGT/GENE-DB human TR gene sequences. A later analysis assigned CDR3 sequences and most-parsimonious VDJ recombination scenarios with the TCRdist pipeline. In a later analysis, each TCR beta chain was defined by its CDR3 amino acid sequence together with its V-gene family, and reads lacking a unique V-gene family were excluded. In a later analysis, approximately 640 highly shared, low-generation-probability nucleotide sequences were removed to address suspected cross-contamination and a sequencing artifact. For each public chain, a later analysis derived a clonal expansion index from normalized ranks of inferred template counts within each repertoire. In a later analysis, generation probabilities were computed with a VDJ recombination model fitted to out-of-frame rearrangements, and the resulting probabilities were checked against IGoR. In a later analysis, TCR-TCR, TCR-HLA and TCR-CMV co-occurrence was scored with hypergeometric tests, and a repertoire-size bias correction was applied to TCR pairs. False discovery rates were estimated in a later analysis by permuting HLA or CMV assignments 20 times. In a later analysis, co-occurring TCRs were grouped with DBSCAN, and TCRdist sequence similarity was added when clustering was performed within HLA-allele-positive subsets. Repertoires with fewer than 30,000 or more than 120,000 public chains were left out of co-occurrence clustering, as were about five repertoires with anomalous nucleotide sharing. TCRdb holds this immuneACCESS table with in-frame rearrangements only. Some clones are missing; in checked studies, unresolved V genes explain under half, and the rest has no known cause. The DNA was the basis for D and trimming; V, J and clone size are from that table. Recorded for this sample are some 150,000 clones; roughly 85% of them occurred a single time. The ten top clones hold 2% to 2.5% of the sample.

This record comes from a study of cytomegalovirus exposure and HLA in healthy donors (dated by TCRdb to 2017 to 2019). Concerning the study at large: An earlier analysis of 550 to 700 of the donors reported roughly 300 Gb of sequence data and around 110 million unique TCR beta sequences from around 200 million T cells. An early release that covered several hundred HLA-typed donors contained approximately 300 gigabases of sequencing data and around 80 million unique TCR sequences. Among the roughly 430 genotyped donors, 81% belonged to the genetic ancestry cluster associated with self-reported Caucasian donors. The study was designed to test whether signatures of past pathogen exposure could be identified by cataloging public T cell receptors. The study profiled the T cell repertoires of 550 to 700 subjects by immunosequencing and related them to cytomegalovirus serostatus. In addition to the first cohort of hundreds of subjects, a separate validation cohort of 120 different subjects was used. To predict cytomegalovirus infection status, the study brought together high-throughput TCR immunosequencing, statistical association of individual TCRs with disease status, and machine learning. In a later analysis, previously published TCR beta repertoires from 670 or so donors were re-analyzed and high-resolution HLA genotyping was added so that TCR occurrence patterns could be studied. In the later analysis, no new phenotypic data were used to find candidate immune exposures; instead, reliance was placed on TCR beta sequences and their occurrence across donors. An earlier analysis of several hundred of the donors used high-throughput TCR beta sequencing to judge whether each TCR beta V gene segment behaved as functional or pseudogenic. Donor age, sex, ethnicity and CMV serostatus were compiled together with the repertoire data. A later genetic analysis took genome-wide SNP genotypes for 398 of the 666 donors and used that subset as a discovery cohort. All discovery cohort repertoires had been generated using a single sequencing platform. HLA typing covered class I and class II loci at four-digit resolution. The number of typed donors differed by locus: roughly 620-630 for A, B, C, DRB1 and DQB1; 500 to 550 for DQA1; over 600 for DPA1; and roughly 490 for DPB1. Four or five DR-DQ haplotypes were handled as single units for association and clustering because linkage in the cohort was strong. Across 300 to 500 genotyped donors of the cohort, an average of about 250,000 unique TCR beta nucleotide sequences per donor were sequenced, and roughly a sixth of those sequences were non-productive.

The paper's findings and limits, for the study overall: When HLA alleles, especially DR and DQ, strongly co-occurred, attributing TCR associations to individual alleles was difficult. Because HLA typing was missing for some donors at each locus, association tests included only the typed subset. Because counts were too low, 15 to 20 rarely observed V segments, including chromosome 9 orphons, were excluded from the earlier analysis of 587 of the donors. A further reported finding was that TCR beta sequences accurately predicted the HLA-A and HLA-B alleles for most subjects in the first cohort. In an earlier analysis of 587 of the donors, most TCR beta V segments appeared in productive rearrangements about 87% or about 30% of the time, broadly matching IMGT annotations. Most TCR sequences were seen in very few donors, while some public TCRs were found in many individuals. Correlated functional status among segregating V segments might reflect linkage disequilibrium, but an unknown experimental factor could not be ruled out. Roughly uniform sequencing depth across donors was assumed in presence/absence analyses, although this assumption may not hold. The classifier was reported to diagnose cytomegalovirus status with high specificity and sensitivity in both the original and validation cohorts. In a later analysis, most CMV-associated TCR beta chains were found to appear HLA-restricted, with HLA associations seemingly driven largely by CMV exposure. The authors suggested that the approach could potentially be extended to other disease states and immunological phenotypes. Three of the identified cytomegalovirus-associated TCR beta chains were confirmed in vitro to be specific for cytomegalovirus antigens. A cluster of highly shared sequence variants was judged likely to be a technical artifact of the sequencing pipeline. In a later analysis, TCR association rates were found to vary across HLA loci, with the most associated TCRs seen for DRB1 alleles and the fewest for HLA-C alleles. According to a later genetic analysis, donors in an Asian-associated ancestry cluster had fewer N-insertions in productive TCRs than the roughly 670-donor mean. For the cohort, immune exposure information was limited to CMV serostatus. V-gene and J-gene trimming of TCR beta chains was associated with a missense DCLRE1C variant in a later genetic analysis, and the association was replicated in an independent cohort. Some IMGT-functional V segments, including TRBV6-2 and TRBV6-3, could not be distinguished by the 87-base-pair reads and were therefore excluded. The study listed 150 to 200 TCR beta chains as associated with cytomegalovirus. This cohort had only TCR beta chains sequenced, and the lack of alpha or paired-chain data limited which features could be detected. Specific HLA alleles were associated with over 15,000 TCR beta sequences at a false discovery rate of 0.05 in a later analysis. According to a later analysis, parvovirus B19, influenza, CMV and Epstein-Barr virus appeared linked to several top co-occurrence clusters. A later analysis found that HLA-associated TCR beta chains were more clonally expanded and had lower generation probabilities than equally common non-associated chains.

The chain uses TRBV18 and TRBJ2-7; a stretch of 10 junction bases matches TRBD1. Source material: PBMCs. This sequence was found in a man aged 35-49 years in good health and CMV-seronegative. The CDR3 protein is CASSPLWTGGVNYEQYF. DNA sequence: TGTGCCAGCTCACCACTATGGACAGGGGGAGTTAACTACGAGCAGTACTTC.